Included here is one TCR beta chain sequence, with context. Scientists made TCR beta cDNA using 5'RACE template switching with UMIs. Reprocessing the 5' RACE reads, TCRdb reports a single entry for every CDR3 protein and omits DNA. In all, the sample yields about 260,000 distinct CDR3 sequences. The CDR3 consists of 19 residues. CDR1 is SGHRS and CDR2 is YFSETQ in the germline V gene. These data originate in a study of T cells expressing NK-cell markers. This chain connects TRBV5-1 to TRBJ2-2; TCRdb reports TRBD2, a call that lacks DNA to check it against. The sequence derives from a man aged 18 to 30 in good health. The sequencing input was blood T cells: a sorted CD56 or NKG2C T cell subset, CD4+ or CD8+ T cells, or bulk PBMC T cells (not recorded which). The chain's CDR3 is CASSFRLAGPRFDAGELFF.